The clone carrying this T cell receptor beta chain is hyperexpanded in the sample. Its antigen remains unidentified. This sample is part of a study of OX40 agonist ivuxolimab in advanced cancers. Overall study results and limits: Within 6 weeks, CD4+ and CD8+ blood T cells expanded clonally at 0.1 to 3.0 mg/kg. The study found that CD8+ T cells averaged more expanded clones than CD4+.

Generated by immunoSEQ multiplex PCR, the TCRdb table keeps only in-frame clones and is missing some. The table has around 3,100 clones, around 80% seen once. The TCR comes from an adult with an advanced solid tumor such as melanoma, head and neck, liver or kidney cancer. The input for sequencing was CD4+ or CD8+ T cells sorted from blood, taken in a trial of the OX40 agonist ivuxolimab.

CDR3 region: CASSLGGQGDEQYF. CDR3 nucleotides: TGTGCCAGCAGCTTAGGAGGGCAGGGTGACGAGCAGTACTTC. The chain recombines TRBV7-8 with TRBJ2-7; D may correspond to TRBD1 or TRBD2 (5 bases each). V dropped 1 base and J dropped 5 bases, with 12 bases sitting between them. Germline CDR1 SGHVS, CDR2 FQNEAQ. The CDR3 is 14 residues long.